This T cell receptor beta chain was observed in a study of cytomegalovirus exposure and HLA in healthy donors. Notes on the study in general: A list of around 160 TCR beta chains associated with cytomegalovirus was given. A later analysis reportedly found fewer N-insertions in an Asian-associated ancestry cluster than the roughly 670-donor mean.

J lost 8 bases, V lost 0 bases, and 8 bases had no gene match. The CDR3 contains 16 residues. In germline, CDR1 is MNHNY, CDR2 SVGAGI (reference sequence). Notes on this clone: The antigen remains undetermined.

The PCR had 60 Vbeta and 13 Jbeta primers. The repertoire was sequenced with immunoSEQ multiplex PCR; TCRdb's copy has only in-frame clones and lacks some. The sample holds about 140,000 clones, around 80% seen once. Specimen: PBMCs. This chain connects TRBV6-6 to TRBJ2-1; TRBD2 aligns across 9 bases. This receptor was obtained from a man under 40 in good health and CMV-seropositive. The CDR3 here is CASSYSTSGRSDEQFF. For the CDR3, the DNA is TGTGCCAGCAGTTACTCGACGAGCGGGAGGTCCGATGAGCAGTTCTTC.